The 26 T cell receptor beta chains presented below share a single source sample, sequenced in a study of control samples from healthy donors and cancer patients. TCRdb's copy holds only in-frame clones and misses some; the assay was immunoSEQ multiplex PCR. The sample contains under 200,000 clones, just under 95% of which appear only once. The sequenced sample consisted of blood. These receptors all stem from a middle-aged woman in good health.

This chain joins TRBV7-2 and TRBJ2-7; weak D call: TRBD2 (6 bases). V was clipped by 1 base and J by 2 bases, with 12 bases between them. CDR3 size: 15 residues. Germline loops: CDR1 SGHTA, CDR2 FQGNSA. The CDR3 DNA follows: TGTGCCAGCAGCTTAGTATCGGGAGCCACCTACGAGCAGTACTTC. Translation gives CASSLVSGATYEQYF. The full variable domain, with the rest looked up from reference TRBV7-2 and TRBJ2-7, is GAGVSQSPSNKVTEKGKDVELRCDPISGHTALYWYRQSLGQGLEFLIYFQGNSAPDKSGLPSDRFSAERTGGSVSTLTIQRTQQEDSAVYLCASSLVSGATYEQYFGPGTRLTVT.

This clone has a single count. V and J are TRBV2 and TRBJ1-1; the match to TRBD1 covers 9 bases. V lost 6 bases to trimming and J lost 4 bases; unmatched junction nucleotides: 3. Germline CDR1 SNHLY, CDR2 FYNNEI. The CDR3 has 13 residues. The DNA for the CDR3 is TGTGCCAGCAGGGAGACAGGGGGCACTGAAGCTTTCTTT. It encodes CASRETGGTEAFF.

The chain uses TRBV4-3 and TRBJ1-1; D possibly corresponds to TRBD1 (5 bases). V was shortened by 4 bases and J by 7 bases, with 16 bases between the two germline ends. In germline, CDR1 is LGHNA, CDR2 YSLEER. The CDR3 extends over 14 amino acids. CDR3 nucleotides: TGCGCCAGCAGCCCCCGGCAGGCGGGGGGTGAAGCTTTCTTT. Its protein is CASSPRQAGGEAFF.

V and J are TRBV9 and TRBJ1-2; TRBD1 matches 7 bases. The V gene end was trimmed by 0 bases and the J gene end by 4 bases; junction bases not matched to a gene: 6. The CDR3 runs to 15 residues. The germline CDR1 and CDR2 sequences are SGDLS and YYNGEE. Here the CDR3 reads CASSVGNRGSYGYTF. CDR3 in DNA: TGTGCCAGCAGCGTAGGTAACAGGGGAAGCTATGGCTACACCTTC.

J is TRBJ1-3 and V is TRBV5-1; 9 bases agree with TRBD1. Trimming at V came to 0 bases and at J to 1 base, leaving 2 bases not matched to a gene. The CDR3 runs to 16 residues. The V gene's germline CDR1 is SGHRS and CDR2 YFSETQ. Here the CDR3 DNA reads TGCGCCAGCAGCTTGGAGACAGGGGGGTCTGGAAACACCATATATTTT. Protein sequence: CASSLETGGSGNTIYF.

This clone was observed once. CDR3 amino acids: CASMGGLGYTF. In DNA form, the CDR3 reads TGTGCCAGTATGGGAGGACTTGGCTACACCTTC. This chain joins TRBV19 and TRBJ1-2; D is unresolved. This CDR3 spans 11 amino acids. CDR1 LNHDA and CDR2 SQIVND come from the germline V gene (reference sequence). The ends were cut back, 7 bases at V and 7 bases at J, with 10 bases in the middle.

This chain connects TRBV18 to TRBJ2-1; maybe TRBD1 (5 bases). Germline CDR1 KGHSH, CDR2 LQKENI. V was clipped by 0 bases and J by 6 bases, with 15 bases between them. This CDR3 has 16 amino acids. CDR3 sequence (DNA): TGTGCCAGCTCACCACCGAGTGGGCAGGGTTCCAATGAGCAGTTCTTC. It is translated as CASSPPSGQGSNEQFF. Variable domain in full (rest from reference TRBV18 and TRBJ2-1): NAGVMQNPRHLVRRRGQEARLRCSPMKGHSHVYWYRQLPEEGLKFMVYLQKENIIDESGMPKERFSAEFPKEGPSILRIQQVVRGDSAAYFCASSPPSGQGSNEQFFGPGTRLTVL.

The chain uses TRBV4-2 and TRBJ1-3; D ambiguous. This CDR3 is 16 amino acids long. Trimming removed 0 bases from V and 0 bases from J, with 9 bases in between. From germline, CDR1 is LGHNA and CDR2 YNFKEQ. The chain's CDR3 is CASSQDSPSSGNTIYF. The CDR3 region has the DNA TGTGCCAGCAGCCAAGATTCTCCGAGCTCTGGAAACACCATATATTTT.

The rearrangement joins TRBV12-3 or TRBV12-4 to TRBJ2-5; the D is unclear. The length of the CDR3 is 13 residues. Trimming took 4 bases from V and 0 from J, leaving 6 bases between them. The CDR3 loop reads CASSSTDQETQYF. DNA of the CDR3: TGTGCCAGCAGTTCGACGGACCAAGAGACCCAGTACTTC.

The V gene is TRBV18, the J gene TRBJ1-2; 8 nucleotides agree with TRBD1. Unmatched junction bases numbered 9, after V lost 4 bases and J lost 8 bases. Germline V gene lookup returns CDR1 KGHSH and CDR2 LQKENI. The CDR3 covers 14 residues. The CDR3 region is CASSLSEQGAGYTF. CDR3 nucleotides: TGTGCCAGCTCACTGTCTGAGCAGGGGGCAGGCTACACCTTC.

This chain uses TRBV19 with TRBJ1-5; D is uncertain. V shed 7 bases and J shed 2 bases, with 12 bases lying between them. From germline, CDR1 is LNHDA and CDR2 SQIVND (reference sequence). The CDR3 totals 14 residues. In DNA, the CDR3 is TGTGCCAGTACATCCCCACGGGGCAATCAGCCCCAGCATTTT. Residues: CASTSPRGNQPQHF. Full variable domain (outside the CDR3, taken from reference TRBV19 and TRBJ1-5): DGGITQSPKYLFRKEGQNVTLSCEQNLNHDAMYWYRQDPGQGLRLIYYSQIVNDFQKGDIAEGYSVSREKKESFPLTVTSAQKNPTAFYLCASTSPRGNQPQHFGDGTRLSIL.

The CDR3 bases are TGCGCCAGCAGCTTGGCAACCCGGGACAGGGGGAACTATGAGCAGTTCTTC. This encodes CASSLATRDRGNYEQFF. V and J are TRBV5-1 and TRBJ2-1; 11 bases align to TRBD1. The V gene end was trimmed by 0 bases and the J gene end by 8 bases; junction bases not matched to a gene: 10. Germline loops: CDR1 SGHRS, CDR2 YFSETQ. This CDR3 spans 17 amino acids.

V is TRBV19 and J is TRBJ1-6; TRBD1 agrees at 7 bases. V lost 7 bases, J lost 14 bases, and 14 bases stayed unmatched. The CDR3 runs 14 residues. Germline CDR1 reads LNHDA; CDR2 reads SQIVND (reference sequence). CDR3 loop: CASTQTGQLPSLHF. The DNA of the CDR3 is TGTGCCAGTACCCAGACGGGACAGCTCCCATCCCTCCACTTT. Complete variable domain (other parts from reference TRBV19 and TRBJ1-6): DGGITQSPKYLFRKEGQNVTLSCEQNLNHDAMYWYRQDPGQGLRLIYYSQIVNDFQKGDIAEGYSVSREKKESFPLTVTSAQKNPTAFYLCASTQTGQLPSLHFGNGTRLTVT.

The chain links TRBV10-2 to TRBJ2-7; the D is unclear. This CDR3 is 12 amino acids long. Trimming took off 5 bases at V and 6 bases at J, with 11 bases between the two ends. CDR1 WSHSY and CDR2 SAAADI come from the germline V gene. In nucleotides, the CDR3 is TGCGCCAGCAGTTTAAGTTCGTTCGAGCAGTACTTC. Encoded protein: CASSLSSFEQYF.

The chain links TRBV19 to TRBJ1-3; TRBD1 matches 9 bases. V lost 5 bases to trimming and J lost 4 bases; unmatched junction nucleotides: 6. The length of the CDR3 is 15 residues. Germline CDR1 and CDR2: LNHDA and SQIVND (reference sequence). DNA of the CDR3: TGTGCCAGTAGTTCGGACAGGGGCCGAGGAAACACCATATATTTT. Its translation is CASSSDRGRGNTIYF.

This chain uses TRBV20-1 with TRBJ1-2; D is unclear. There are 11 residues in the CDR3. Germline V CDR1 and CDR2: DFQATT, SNEGSKA (reference sequence). V dropped 0 bases and J dropped 10 bases, with 9 bases sitting between them. CDR3 region: CSARDQTDYTF. CDR3 DNA sequence: TGCAGTGCTAGAGACCAGACGGACTACACCTTC.

This rearrangement joins TRBV10-3 to TRBJ1-5; 7 bases are shared with TRBD1. This CDR3 contains 14 residues. Germline lookup yields CDR1 ENHRY and CDR2 SYGVKD. V lost 0 bases to trimming and J lost 4 bases; unmatched junction nucleotides: 0. The CDR3 DNA is TGTGCCATCAGTGAGTCGACAGGGAATCAGCCCCAGCATTTT. The encoded protein is CAISESTGNQPQHF.

This clone has a single count. V and J are TRBV3-1 (or the pseudogene TRBV3-2) and TRBJ2-3; D uncertain. Germline V CDR1 and CDR2: LGHDT, YNNKEL (reference sequence). This CDR3 comprises 14 residues. The V end was cut by 2 bases, the J end by 2 bases, with 8 bases between. The CDR3 sequence: CASSQRWDTDTQYF. CDR3 in DNA: TGTGCCAGCAGCCAACGGTGGGACACAGATACGCAGTATTTT.

V is TRBV5-1 and J is TRBJ2-7; 8 nucleotides line up with TRBD1. Germline assignment: CDR1 SGHRS and CDR2 YFSETQ. After removal of 6 bases from V and 4 bases from J, the junction contained 15 bases not matched to a gene. The CDR3 spans 16 residues. CDR3 sequence reads: CASNFAATGAFYEQYF. Written as DNA, the CDR3 is TGCGCCAGCAACTTTGCCGCGACAGGGGCATTTTACGAGCAGTACTTC.

This chain joins TRBV2 and TRBJ1-4; D perhaps matches TRBD1 (5 bases). CDR3 length equals 18 residues. V was cut by 5 bases and J by 6 bases, with 25 bases left in between. Looked up from germline, CDR1 is SNHLY and CDR2 is FYNNEI. CDR3 in DNA: TGTGCCAGCAGTTTACCTATCGGGACGTTACAAATGTATGAAAAACTGTTTTTT. Its protein product is CASSLPIGTLQMYEKLFF.

The chain is built from TRBV6-6 and TRBJ1-2, with TRBD1 identical over 7 bases. Germline-derived CDR1 and CDR2 are MNHNY and SVGAGI (reference sequence). The CDR3 spans 16 residues. Trimming removed 2 bases from V and 5 bases from J; junction bases left unmatched: 11. CDR3 in DNA: TGTGCCAGCAGTTACGGAAACCAGGGGGAAGGGTATGGCTACACCTTC. Translation gives CASSYGNQGEGYGYTF.

The chain combines TRBV19 with TRBJ1-6; TRBD1 matches 8 bases. Trimming removed 1 base from V and 10 bases from J; junction bases left unmatched: 9. Germline lookup yields CDR1 LNHDA and CDR2 SQIVND (reference sequence). The CDR3 loop spans 16 amino acids. CDR3: CASSIARRGLGSPLHF. CDR3 DNA sequence: TGTGCCAGTAGTATAGCCCGCAGGGGGCTGGGATCACCCCTCCACTTT.

The gene calls are TRBV20-1 and TRBJ1-6, with D hard to call. Trimming pared 3 bases from V and 9 bases from J, leaving 15 bases between. CDR3 size: 14 residues. Germline assignment: CDR1 DFQATT and CDR2 SNEGSKA (reference sequence). The CDR3 DNA follows: TGCAGTGCTAGTGAAGGGCGGATTGGTTCACCCCTCCACTTT. Translating gives CSASEGRIGSPLHF.

The genes are TRBV7-8 and TRBJ2-7; a possible D gene is TRBD1 (6 bases). CDR3 size: 18 residues. Germline CDR1 is SGHVS and CDR2 is FQNEAQ. The V end lost 2 bases, the J end lost 3 bases, and 23 bases lay between the germline ends. The CDR3 here is CASSLPRSSDSRHYEQYF. CDR3 bases: TGTGCCAGCAGCTTACCCAGATCTTCGGACAGTCGCCACTACGAGCAGTACTTC.

The chain combines TRBV15 with TRBJ2-4; D not resolved. The CDR3 runs 15 residues. CDR1 and CDR2 (germline): LNHNV, YYDKDF (reference sequence). Trimming took 1 base from V and 7 from J, leaving 14 bases between them. This chain's CDR3 is CATSRVQAYENIQYF. In nucleotides, the CDR3 is TGTGCCACCAGCAGAGTCCAGGCTTATGAGAACATTCAGTACTTC.

CDR3 DNA sequence: TGCGCCAGCCCCTTACCCCTCTACGAGCAGTACTTC. Amino acids: CASPLPLYEQYF. V is TRBV5-1 and J is TRBJ2-7; D uncertain. Trimming took off 7 bases at V and 3 bases at J, with 11 bases between the two ends. The germline CDR1 and CDR2 sequences are SGHRS and YFSETQ. The CDR3 covers 12 residues.